This paragraph reports one T cell receptor (beta chain). Per the original methods: It was from reference gene primer amplification that nucleated cell counts were estimated. Only in-frame clones appear in the TCRdb table, and some are missing; sequencing was by immunoSEQ multiplex PCR. The V and J calls and the clone size are those of that table, but D and trimming were determined from the DNA. The sample consists of over 300,000 clones, more than 70% of them appearing once. CDR3 length: 14 residues. Germline trimming cut 1 base from V and 5 bases from J; bases unmatched to any gene: 4. Germline loops: CDR1 SGHTA, CDR2 FQGNSA. These data are taken from a study of blood T cell repertoires in COVID-19. The overall study: Samples representing acute and convalescent COVID-19 were sourced from the United States, Italy and Spain. T cells, B-cell-depleted T cells, or PBMCs provided the cDNA or gDNA that served as material.

This receptor was obtained from a woman aged 45-60 years with acute or convalescent COVID-19. The rearrangement joins TRBV7-2 to TRBJ1-2; TRBD1 aligns across 7 bases. The material sequenced was peripheral blood. The DNA for the CDR3 is TGTGCCAGCAGCTTAGAGGGACAGACTTATGGCTACACCTTC. Amino acids: CASSLEGQTYGYTF. Filled out from reference TRBV7-2 and TRBJ1-2, the complete variable domain reads GAGVSQSPSNKVTEKGKDVELRCDPISGHTALYWYRQSLGQGLEFLIYFQGNSAPDKSGLPSDRFSAERTGGSVSTLTIQRTQQEDSAVYLCASSLEGQTYGYTFGSGTRLTVV.